This T cell receptor beta chain stems from a study of metastatic and nonmetastatic thyroid tumors. Study findings and constraints: Significantly greater TCR beta diversity was reportedly found in malignant thyroid tumors than in benign nodules (in blood and tumor).

The CDR3 is made up of 13 amino acids. From germline, CDR1 is SNHLY and CDR2 FYNNEI. Trimming removed 6 bases at V and 0 bases at J, with 8 bases between. TCRdb re-called the PCR reads through MiXCR. Among about 20,000 clones listed, 24% were seen once. This clone was picked up a small number of times. The antigen is unknown. Among the patients, none had received any treatment before thyroid surgery. The chain uses TRBV2 and TRBJ1-1; D possibly corresponds to TRBD1 (6 bases). The sample comprised tumor tissue. This clonotype was sampled from a female donor with papillary thyroid cancer or a benign thyroid nodule (not recorded which). Some clones in this sample may be carry-over from other donors' samples. The CDR3 reads CASRTGMNTEAFF. As DNA, the CDR3 is TGTGCCAGCAGGACAGGCATGAACACTGAAGCTTTCTTT.